The sequence of this TCR beta chain was determined in a study of cytomegalovirus exposure and HLA in healthy donors. Findings and limits, study-wide: Most TCR sequences were uncommon, yet certain public TCRs appeared in many donors.

CDR1 is SEHNR and CDR2 is FQNEAQ in the germline V gene (reference sequence). The CDR3 consists of 14 residues. The study ran its PCR with 60 Vbeta and 13 Jbeta primers. Repertoires were generated with immunoSEQ multiplex PCR, while TCRdb's copy carries only in-frame clones and drops some. The sample carries over 250,000 clones, more than 55% recorded once. Note on this clone: Its antigen is unidentified. One end of the junction is discordant with germline, which a read error may explain.

The chain has TRBV7-9 and TRBJ1-5; no clear D. The TCR was taken from a female donor in good health and CMV-seronegative. The specimen was PBMCs. The chain's CDR3 is CSSSFSGSNQPQHF. CDR3 DNA sequence: TGTTCCAGCAGCTTCAGCGGTAGCAATCAGCCCCAGCATTTT.